These T cell receptor beta chains were read from a single sample in a study of T cell responses to AZD1222 COVID-19 vaccine. Assay used: immunoSEQ multiplex PCR; TCRdb lists only in-frame clones, some missing. The sample records around 130,000 clones, 75% to 90% being singletons. Specimen: peripheral blood, collected on day 0 of AZD1222 vaccination. The receptor source for this set is an adult in good health. The CDR3 runs from the conserved cysteine through the conserved F or W.

TRBJ2-1	TRBV15	CATSPGQWGVNEQFF
TRBJ2-7	TRBV4-1	CASSQDLLAGAYEQYF
TRBJ2-3	TRBV9	CASSVDWRGTQYF
TRBJ2-2	TRBV15	CATSGTGTGELFF
TRBJ2-1	TRBV27	CASSLMGGAEQFF
TRBJ2-1	TRBV4-2	CASSQEGQYNEQFF
TRBJ1-6	TRBV7-9	CASSPADRDNSPLHF
TRBJ2-7	TRBV5-5	CASSLTGGYEQYF
TRBJ1-1	TRBV14	CASSSRQGWNTEAFF
TRBJ1-1	TRBV2	CASRGAMTGMNTEAFF
TRBJ2-3	TRBV5-5	CASSPEHLGERAQYF
TRBJ1-1	TRBV3-1/TRBV3-2	CASRSTHRGANTEAFF
TRBJ1-1	TRBV20-1	CSASDRGRRTEAFF
TRBJ2-1	TRBV19	CASSMGQSNEQFF